This TCR beta chain was sequenced during a study of control samples from healthy donors and cancer patients. This clone came up once. The repertoire was sequenced with immunoSEQ multiplex PCR; TCRdb's copy has only in-frame clones and lacks some. The sample records around 71,000 clones, 70% to 90% being singletons. Sequenced: PBMCs. This clonotype was obtained from a woman between 45 and 65 years old with head and neck cancer.

CDR3 DNA: TGTGCCAGCAGCCGAGGGACTAGCGGGGGGGCCGGGGAGCTGTTTTTT. Translating gives CASSRGTSGGAGELFF. The chain uses TRBV2 and TRBJ2-2, with 16 bases lining up with TRBD2. CDR1 and CDR2 from the germline V gene are SNHLY and FYNNEI. CDR3 length: 16 residues. J gave up 6 bases and V 6 bases, and 4 bases lay outside the gene matches.